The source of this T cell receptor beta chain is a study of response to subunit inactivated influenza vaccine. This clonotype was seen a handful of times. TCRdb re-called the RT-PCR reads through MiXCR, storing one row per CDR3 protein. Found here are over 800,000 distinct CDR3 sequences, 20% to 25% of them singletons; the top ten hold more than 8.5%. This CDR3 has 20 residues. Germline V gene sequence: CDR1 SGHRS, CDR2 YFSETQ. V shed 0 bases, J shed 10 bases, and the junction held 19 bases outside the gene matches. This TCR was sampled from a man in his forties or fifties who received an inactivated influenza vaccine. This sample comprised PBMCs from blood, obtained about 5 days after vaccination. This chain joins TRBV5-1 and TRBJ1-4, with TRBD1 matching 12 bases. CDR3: CASSLGLGQGATRNRGKLFF. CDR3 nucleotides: TGCGCCAGCAGCTTGGGTCTGGGACAGGGGGCGACCCGCAACCGTGGAAAACTGTTTTTT.